These 21 T cell receptor beta chains were sequenced from one sample in a study of lung T cells in sarcoidosis with Löfgren's syndrome. TCRdb itself ran the reads through MiXCR, one entry per CDR3 protein. This sample yields more than 8,500 distinct CDR3 sequences, of which just under 20% are seen a single time; roughly 6.5% belongs to the top ten. Input material: CD4+ T cells from bronchoalveolar lavage. The receptors come from a human donor with sarcoidosis (Löfgren's syndrome or another form), or a control subject (not recorded which).

This clonotype was picked up many times. This chain links TRBV28 with TRBJ1-5; D is possibly TRBD1 (5 bases). The CDR3 is 15 residues long. Looked up from germline, CDR1 is MDHEN and CDR2 is SYDVKM. With 5 bases removed from V and 0 bases from J, the gap between germline ends came to 11 bases. The CDR3 bases are TGTGCCAGCAGTACTTTGACAGATAGCAATCAGCCCCAGCATTTT. Translating gives CASSTLTDSNQPQHF.

Remarks on this clonotype: Because it lacks the conserved phenylalanine or tryptophan at the end, this CDR3 is likely a read error. This chain connects TRBV6-2 or TRBV6-3 to TRBJ2-7; D uncertain. The CDR3 has 12 residues. Per the germline V gene, CDR1 is MNHEY and CDR2 is SVGEGT. The CDR3 loop reads CASSSGPYEQYL. CDR3 nucleotide sequence: TGTGCCAGCAGTTCCGGGCCCTACGAACAGTACTTA.

This clonotype was counted ten times or more. DNA for the CDR3: TGCAGTGCGACCGGGACCGGGGCCCTCTATGGCTACACCTTC. The encoded protein is CSATGTGALYGYTF. The chain uses TRBV20-1 and TRBJ1-2; the D gene is possibly TRBD1 (5 bases). Germline loops: CDR1 DFQATT, CDR2 SNEGSKA (reference sequence). The CDR3 spans 14 residues. Trimming took off 6 bases at V and 4 bases at J, with 18 bases between the two ends.

This clonotype is medium-sized in the sample. The chain employs TRBV6-1 and TRBJ1-1; tentative D call: TRBD1 (5 bases). Germline CDR1 is MNHNS and CDR2 is SASEGT. This CDR3 spans 16 amino acids. V was cut by 0 bases and J by 4 bases, with 15 bases left in between. The CDR3 coding sequence is TGTGCCAGCAGTGAAGCCCTGACAGCCCCTTCCACTGAAGCTTTCTTT. Translation gives CASSEALTAPSTEAFF.

By its share, this clonotype is medium-sized. The junction and the germline gene differ at one end; a read error may be behind it. The rearrangement uses TRBV7-2 and TRBJ1-4; D call uncertain. CDR3 length equals 14 residues. Germline CDR1 SGHTA, CDR2 FQGNSA. The CDR3 reads CASRLVGSNEKLFF. The DNA of the CDR3 is TGTGCCAGCAGATTAGTGGGCAGTAATGAAAAACTGTTTTTT.

Many counts were recorded for this clonotype. The chain is built from TRBV6-1 and TRBJ1-4; possibly TRBD1 for D (5 bases). Deletions cut 6 bases from V and 8 bases from J, with 13 bases between. Germline loops: CDR1 MNHNS, CDR2 SASEGT. This CDR3 region has 13 residues. The CDR3 here is CASSRDPREKLFF. The CDR3 DNA follows: TGTGCCAGCAGCAGGGACCCGAGGGAAAAACTGTTTTTT.

This clonotype was picked up many times. Possible read error: a much larger clone is one base away. The chain joins TRBV7-9 to TRBJ1-1; D is perhaps TRBD1 (6 bases). The length of the CDR3 is 13 residues. The germline gives CDR1 SEHNR, CDR2 FQNEAQ (reference sequence). The CDR3, as DNA: TGTGCCGGCAGCTTCGCAGGGGACACTGAAGCTTTCTTT. Translation gives CAGSFAGDTEAFF. Supplemented by reference TRBV7-9 and TRBJ1-1, the full variable domain reads DTGVSQNPRHKITKRGQNVTFRCDPISEHNRLYWYRQTLGQGPEFLTYFQNEAQLEKSRLLSDRFSAERPKGSFSTLEIQRTEQGDSAMYLCAGSFAGDTEAFFGQGTRLTVV.

Points on this clonotype: The junction differs from germline at one of its ends, possibly a read error. In DNA, the CDR3 is TGTGCCAGTAGTCCCAAGGGCAGGGAAGGTTATGAGCAGTCCTTC. It yields the protein CASSPKGREGYEQSF. The chain carries TRBV19 and TRBJ2-1; tentatively, D is TRBD1 (5 bases). The germline V gene encodes CDR1 LNHDA and CDR2 SQIVND (reference sequence). This CDR3 is 15 amino acids long.

V and J are TRBV9 and TRBJ1-1; 7 bases line up with TRBD1. V trimming: 3 bases; J trimming: 5 bases; junction bases outside the gene matches: 7. The CDR3 runs 14 residues. The germline CDR1 and CDR2 sequences are SGDLS and YYNGEE. The CDR3 nucleotides read TGTGCCAGCAGCGCTAGACAGGGCGGGACTGAAGCTTTCTTT. It is translated as CASSARQGGTEAFF.

This clonotype was recorded at least ten times. The gene calls are TRBV6-1 and TRBJ2-1, with D uncertain. Looked up from germline, CDR1 is MNHNS and CDR2 is SASEGT. The CDR3 length is 16 residues. Trimming took off 5 bases at V and 5 bases at J, with 19 bases between the two ends. The CDR3 sequence: CASSFQRLPPNNEQFF. The CDR3, as DNA: TGTGCCAGCAGTTTCCAGAGGCTCCCCCCTAACAATGAGCAGTTCTTC.

The chain uses TRBV2 and TRBJ2-7; D is ambiguous. Per germline, CDR1 SNHLY and CDR2 FYNNEI. The CDR3 has 13 amino acids. Deletions cut 7 bases from V and 6 bases from J, with 16 bases between. CDR3 coding DNA: TGTGCCAGCACTGCTTACAAAGGTGGCGAGCAGTACTTC. Translated, it gives CASTAYKGGEQYF.

This clonotype was detected many times. CDR3 nucleotide sequence: TGTGCCAGCAGCCAACTAGCGGGAGGTACTAATGAGCAGTTCTTC. Translating gives CASSQLAGGTNEQFF. The V and J genes are TRBV7-9 and TRBJ2-1; 12 bases align to TRBD2. The CDR3 extends over 15 amino acids. Germline CDR1 reads SEHNR; CDR2 reads FQNEAQ (reference sequence). The ends lost 5 bases at V and 7 bases at J; junction bases unmatched: 6.

The table lists this clonotype with many counts. The chain uses TRBV10-2 and TRBJ2-1; 7 bases map to TRBD2. V was clipped by 0 bases and J by 0 bases; unmatched bases: 14. The CDR3 is 20 amino acids. Germline V lookup: CDR1 WSHSY, CDR2 SAAADI. The CDR3 DNA sequence: TGCGCCAGCAGTGAGTCCATAGCGGGTCGTTACCCGAGCTCCTACAATGAGCAGTTCTTC. Its translation is CASSESIAGRYPSSYNEQFF.

This clonotype was recorded at least ten times. The gene calls are TRBV19 and TRBJ2-2; TRBD2 is a possible D gene (6 bases). The V end was cut by 7 bases, the J end by 6 bases, with 15 bases between. CDR1 is LNHDA and CDR2 is SQIVND in the germline V gene (reference sequence). This CDR3 region has 14 residues. As DNA, the CDR3 is TGTGCCAGTAAAAACCGGGAGTTATCCGGGGAGCTGTTTTTT. Its translation is CASKNRELSGELFF. Supplemented by reference TRBV19 and TRBJ2-2, the full variable domain reads DGGITQSPKYLFRKEGQNVTLSCEQNLNHDAMYWYRQDPGQGLRLIYYSQIVNDFQKGDIAEGYSVSREKKESFPLTVTSAQKNPTAFYLCASKNRELSGELFFGEGSRLTVL.

On this clonotype itself: A single base separates this from a much larger clone, so it may be a read error. This chain joins TRBV6-1 and TRBJ2-7, with unresolved D. This CDR3 has 10 residues. In germline, CDR1 is MNHNS, CDR2 SASEGT. CDR3 amino acids: CASSEGAQCF. The CDR3 DNA reads as TGTGCCAGCAGTGAAGGCGCGCAGTGCTTC.

The table lists this clonotype with many counts. DNA of the CDR3: TGTGCCAGCAGCTTATTACAGGGACCCAATCAGCCCCAGCATTTT. It translates to CASSLLQGPNQPQHF. The V and J genes are TRBV7-8 and TRBJ1-5; the D gene is possibly TRBD1 (6 bases). This CDR3 spans 15 amino acids. Germline values: CDR1 SGHVS, CDR2 FQNEAQ. Trimming removed 2 bases at V and 3 bases at J, with 11 bases between. Supplemented by reference TRBV7-8 and TRBJ1-5, the full variable domain reads GAGVSQSPRYKVAKRGQDVALRCDPISGHVSLFWYQQALGQGPEFLTYFQNEAQLDKSGLPSDRFFAERPEGSVSTLKIQRTQQEDSAVYLCASSLLQGPNQPQHFGDGTRLSIL.

This clonotype was seen repeatedly, ten times or more. The genes are TRBV20-1 and TRBJ1-2; D gene unclear. Germline loops: CDR1 DFQATT, CDR2 SNEGSKA (reference sequence). Trimming removed 4 bases from V and 8 bases from J, with 11 bases in between. The CDR3 totals 11 residues. CDR3 in amino acids: CSANYIGGYTF. The CDR3 DNA reads TGCAGTGCTAACTACATTGGGGGCTACACCTTC.

By share of the sample, this clonotype is medium-sized. The chain uses TRBV12-3 or TRBV12-4 and TRBJ2-5, with 12 bases lining up with TRBD2. V was clipped by 3 bases and J by 2 bases; unmatched bases: 1. This CDR3 spans 15 amino acids. CDR3 sequence reads: CASSFTSGGQETQYF. DNA of the CDR3: TGTGCCAGCAGTTTTACTAGCGGGGGGCAAGAGACCCAGTACTTC.

The CDR3 region is CASSVAPAGGQETQYF. In nucleotides, the CDR3 is TGTGCCAGCAGCGTAGCGCCAGCGGGGGGGCAGGAGACCCAGTACTTC. The rearrangement links TRBV9 to TRBJ2-5, with 10 bases matching TRBD2. Germline CDR1 SGDLS, CDR2 YYNGEE. The ends lost 0 bases at V and 5 bases at J; junction bases unmatched: 7. The CDR3 length is 16 residues.

This clonotype qualifies as medium-sized. The chain couples TRBV27 to TRBJ1-5, with 10 bases aligning to TRBD1. V lost 5 bases and J lost 6; bases outside the gene matches: 13. Germline assignment: CDR1 MNHEY and CDR2 SMNVEV (reference sequence). This CDR3 has 17 amino acids. Here the CDR3 DNA reads TGTGCCAGCAGTAGAAGGACAGGGGGATTACGTTTTCAGCCCCAGCATTTT. Protein: CASSRRTGGLRFQPQHF.

This clonotype is medium-sized by share. This chain joins TRBV11-2 and TRBJ2-5; a possible D gene is TRBD2 (5 bases). Trimming shortened V by 0 bases and J by 2 bases, and 10 bases separated the two germline ends. CDR3 size: 15 residues. The germline gives CDR1 SGHAT, CDR2 FQNNGV. The CDR3 loop reads CASSLDWTAQETQYF. DNA for the CDR3: TGTGCCAGCAGCTTAGATTGGACTGCACAAGAGACCCAGTACTTC. The variable domain in full, with the rest retrieved from reference TRBV11-2 and TRBJ2-5, is EAGVAQSPRYKIIEKRQSVAFWCNPISGHATLYWYQQILGQGPKLLIQFQNNGVVDDSQLPKDRFSAERLKGVDSTLKIQPAKLEDSAVYLCASSLDWTAQETQYFGPGTRLLVL.